Here is one T cell receptor (beta chain) with its context. This record comes from a study of blood T cell repertoires in COVID-19. Study information: Spain, Italy and the United States supplied samples that represented acute and convalescent COVID-19. In each case, the material was cDNA or gDNA derived from T cells, B-cell-depleted T cells, or PBMCs.

Trimming stripped 0 bases from V and 0 bases from J, with 7 bases between. CDR1 and CDR2 from the germline V gene are SGDLS and YYNGEE. The CDR3 runs to 14 residues. Original data processing: By means of reference gene primer amplification, nucleated cell counts were estimated. Sequenced by immunoSEQ multiplex PCR; TCRdb stores in-frame clones only, minus some. That table supplies the V and J calls and clone size; D and trimming were determined from the DNA. The sample lists about 46,000 clones; approximately 85% were seen once. The origin of this receptor is a human donor in a cohort sampled during active COVID-19. The donor label of this sample is uncertain. The genes are TRBV9 and TRBJ2-7; the D is unclear. The sequenced sample consisted of peripheral blood. Here the CDR3 reads CASSVALSSYEQYF. Here the CDR3 DNA reads TGTGCCAGCAGCGTAGCTCTAAGCTCCTACGAGCAGTACTTC.